Listed below are T cell receptor beta chains from one sample, sequenced in a study of identifying expanded T cells in peripheral blood. Sequencing was performed with immunoSEQ multiplex PCR; in TCRdb, only in-frame clones are kept and a portion is missing. The sample includes about 82,000 clones, approximately 90% of them seen just once. Sequencing was carried out using blood. These receptors were collected from a person aged 18 to 75 in good health. The CDR3 runs from the conserved cysteine through the conserved F or W. The D gene is left open where the match is weak. Only some rows state a clone size, as once, few, many or a class for expanded clones.

v_gene	d_gene	abundance	j_gene	CDR3nt	CDR3aa
TRBV11-2	.	few	TRBJ1-5	TGTGCCAGCAGCTTAGATTGGAGTCAGCCCCAGCATTTT	CASSLDWSQPQHF
TRBV7-3	TRBD1	once	TRBJ2-3	TGTGCCAGCAGCTGGGGACAGGGCACAGATACGCAGTATTTT	CASSWGQGTDTQYF
TRBV25-1	.	.	TRBJ1-1	TGTGCCAGCAGTGAATCAAAACCGCTTTCCCAAGCTTTCTTT	CASSESKPLSQAFF
TRBV30	.	once	TRBJ1-3	TGTGCCTGGAGGTCCCCCAGGTGGGGGGCCAGAAACACCATATATTTT	CAWRSPRWGARNTIYF
TRBV19	.	.	TRBJ2-1	TGTGCCAGTAGTATAAGTAATCCCAATGAGCAGTTCTTC	CASSISNPNEQFF
TRBV2	TRBD1	.	TRBJ2-1	TGTGCCAGCAGTCGGGACAGGGGCACCTACAATGAGCAGTTCTTC	CASSRDRGTYNEQFF
TRBV19	TRBD1	once	TRBJ2-7	TGTGCCAGCCAGATAACAGGGGGAGGAATCTACGAGCAGTACTTC	CASQITGGGIYEQYF
TRBV27	.	.	TRBJ1-5	TGTGCCAGCAGCCGTCCGGGGGGAGATCAGCCCCAGCATTTT	CASSRPGGDQPQHF
TRBV5-1	TRBD1	.	TRBJ1-1	TGCGCCAGCAGCTATACCGACAGGGCGAACACTGAAGCTTTCTTT	CASSYTDRANTEAFF
TRBV6-1	.	.	TRBJ2-3	TGTGCCAGCAGTGAAACCGGAGGGGTCGGCGATACGCAGTATTTT	CASSETGGVGDTQYF
TRBV7-3	TRBD1	.	TRBJ2-5	TGTGCCAGCAGCCAGACAGGGGTGACCCAGTACTTC	CASSQTGVTQYF
TRBV6-6	.	.	TRBJ1-4	TGTGCCAGCAGTTCTGGGGGATTCGGGGAAAAACTGTTTTTT	CASSSGGFGEKLFF
TRBV5-4	.	.	TRBJ2-3	TGTGCCAGCAGCTTGGGAGGGGGGGCAGATACGCAGTATTTT	CASSLGGGADTQYF
TRBV6-6	.	.	TRBJ1-1	TGTGCCAGCAGTTACGGGGGAAACACTGAAGCTTTCTTT	CASSYGGNTEAFF
TRBV7-8	.	.	TRBJ2-2	TGTGCCAGCAGCTTAAAAAAGACGCCGTGGGCAACCGGGGAGCTGTTTTTT	CASSLKKTPWATGELFF
TRBV21-1	.	.	TRBJ2-1	TGTGCCAGCAGCCCGAGGGGACCTAACGGGAATGAGCAGTTCTTC	CASSPRGPNGNEQFF
TRBV28	TRBD1	.	TRBJ2-7	TGTGCCAGCAGAACCTTCGGGACAGGGGATGAGCAGTACTTC	CASRTFGTGDEQYF
TRBV5-1	.	.	TRBJ1-1	TGCGCCAGCAGCTTCACATACAACACTGAAGCTTTCTTT	CASSFTYNTEAFF
TRBV5-6	TRBD1	.	TRBJ2-5	TGTGCCAGCAGCCGGCGACAGGGGGAAGAGACCCAGTACTTC	CASSRRQGEETQYF
TRBV9	.	.	TRBJ2-1	TGTGCCAGCAGCGAAGACCGGGACACGAGATACAATGAGCAGTTCTTC	CASSEDRDTRYNEQFF
TRBV7-2	.	.	TRBJ2-5	TGTGCCAGCAGCTTAGAATGGGAGACCCAGTACTTC	CASSLEWETQYF
TRBV19	TRBD1	.	TRBJ1-1	TGTGCCAGTAGTATTTGGACAGGGCGAGACACTGAAGCTTTCTTT	CASSIWTGRDTEAFF
TRBV7-3	.	.	TRBJ2-1	TGTGCCAGCAGCTTAGGTCTTAGCTCCTACAATGAGCAGTTCTTC	CASSLGLSSYNEQFF
TRBV7-2	.	.	TRBJ1-1	TGTGCCAGCAGCTTAGCTGGGACACCCTATTTGAACACTGAAGCTTTCTTT	CASSLAGTPYLNTEAFF
TRBV9	TRBD1	.	TRBJ2-2	TGTGCCAGCAGCCCCCAGGGGGCCGGAACCGGGGAGCTGTTTTTT	CASSPQGAGTGELFF
TRBV18	.	.	TRBJ2-7	TGTGCCAGCGCAAGATCCCCAGGGGCGGCCTACGAGCAGTACTTC	CASARSPGAAYEQYF
TRBV30	.	.	TRBJ1-1	TGTGCCTTACAGCGGAGTGTGAACACTGAAGCTTTCTTT	CALQRSVNTEAFF
TRBV6-5	.	.	TRBJ2-1	TGTGCCAGCAAAAAGGAAGTTGGGGATGAGCAGTTCTTC	CASKKEVGDEQFF
TRBV5-1	.	.	TRBJ1-2	TGCGCCAGCAGCTTGGCGGGTGGGGGTCGAGGCTACACCTTC	CASSLAGGGRGYTF
TRBV5-4	TRBD2	once	TRBJ2-3	TGTGCCAGCAGCCCGCGGGCTAGCGGGATTAGCACAGATACGCAGTATTTT	CASSPRASGISTDTQYF
TRBV5-1	.	.	TRBJ1-5	TGCGCCAGCAGCTTCGCGTCAGGGGATCAGCCCCAGCATTTT	CASSFASGDQPQHF
TRBV5-1	.	.	TRBJ2-1	TGCGCCAGCAGCCTCCCTTCCAATGAGCAGTTCTTC	CASSLPSNEQFF
TRBV18	.	.	TRBJ2-4	TGTGCCAGCTCACCCCCCTTAGGCAAAAACATTCAGTACTTC	CASSPPLGKNIQYF
TRBV10-1	.	.	TRBJ1-6	TGCGCCAGCAGCCCGGGGGGCAATTCACCCCTCCACTTT	CASSPGGNSPLHF
TRBV27	.	.	TRBJ2-7	TGTGCCAGCAGTGGTAAAGGGGGGACCTACGAGCAGTACTTC	CASSGKGGTYEQYF
TRBV20-1	.	.	TRBJ2-7	TGCAGTGCCCGGAGCTCCCACGAGCAGTACTTC	CSARSSHEQYF
TRBV6-5	.	few	TRBJ2-1	TGTGCCAGCAGTTCACCTAATAGGGGGAGAGGTGAGCAGTTCTTC	CASSSPNRGRGEQFF
TRBV30	TRBD2	.	TRBJ2-7	TGTGCCTGGGCCGCCACTAGCGGGGCCGAGCAGTACTTC	CAWAATSGAEQYF
TRBV30	.	.	TRBJ1-2	TGTGCCGGAAAAGTTTATGGCTACACCTTC	CAGKVYGYTF
TRBV19	TRBD2	.	TRBJ2-5	TGTGCCAGTAGTTTTTGGACTAGCGGGGGGGCCGAGAAGACCCAGTACTTC	CASSFWTSGGAEKTQYF
TRBV2	.	once	TRBJ2-1	TGTGCCAGCAGTGTGAAAAATGAGCAGTTCTTC	CASSVKNEQFF
TRBV4-2	TRBD2	once	TRBJ2-5	TGTGCCAGCAGCCAAGGACTAGCGGGCGTGGAGACCCAGTACTTC	CASSQGLAGVETQYF
TRBV9	.	.	TRBJ1-4	TGTGCCAGCAGCGTCGAAGAGGGGCTCAGCATGGAAAAACTGTTTTTT	CASSVEEGLSMEKLFF
TRBV19	.	.	TRBJ1-1	TGTGCCAGTAGCTATGGGGTTATTGAAGCTTTCTTT	CASSYGVIEAFF
TRBV19	TRBD2	once	TRBJ2-5	TGTGCCAGTAGTCCCCCGAGACTAGCGGGATTACAAGAGACCCAGTACTTC	CASSPPRLAGLQETQYF
TRBV6-1	TRBD1	.	TRBJ1-2	TGTGCCAGCAGTAGTGGGACAGCGGTTATGCGCACCTTC	CASSSGTAVMRTF